The 15 T cell receptor beta chains given below trace back to one sample, sequenced in a study of cytomegalovirus exposure and HLA in healthy donors. PCR employed 60 Vbeta and 13 Jbeta primers. Clones were sequenced by immunoSEQ multiplex PCR, and TCRdb holds only the in-frame ones, with some missing. The top ten clones hold roughly 5% of a sample with roughly 180,000 clones, roughly 80% of them seen once. The sequencing sample was made of PBMCs. The receptors stem from a man younger than 35 in good health and CMV-seronegative.

The genes are TRBV27 and TRBJ1-2; D is perhaps TRBD1 (6 bases). Germline assignment: CDR1 MNHEY and CDR2 SMNVEV (reference sequence). V lost 5 bases, J lost 7 bases, and 20 bases lay in between. This CDR3 comprises 15 residues. The CDR3 region has the DNA TGTGCCAGCAGTCCCCTGGGGGAGGGGGAAATTGGCTACACCTTC. Encoded protein: CASSPLGEGEIGYTF.

The chain couples TRBV29-1 to TRBJ1-2; the D is unclear. Germline assignment: CDR1 SQVTM and CDR2 ANQGSEA. CDR3 length: 13 amino acids. V was pared by 3 bases and J by 5 bases, with 13 bases between. The CDR3 coding sequence is TGCAGCGTTGACTCCCCCATAGAGTATGGCTACACCTTC. Its translation is CSVDSPIEYGYTF.

This chain joins TRBV9 and TRBJ1-2, with D unresolved. This CDR3 comprises 14 residues. The germline V gene has CDR1 SGDLS and CDR2 YYNGEE. Trimming cost V 0 bases and J 6 bases, with 12 bases left between them. The DNA for the CDR3 is TGTGCCAGCAGCGTAGATATAGCCCGAGATGGCTACACCTTC. Translating gives CASSVDIARDGYTF.

This chain connects TRBV9 to TRBJ2-7, with 7 nucleotides matching TRBD2. The CDR3 consists of 15 residues. Germline CDR1 is SGDLS and CDR2 is YYNGEE. V lost 0 bases, J lost 0 bases, and 3 bases stayed unmatched. CDR3 DNA sequence: TGTGCCAGCAGCGTAGGCCCGGGAGGCTCCTACGAGCAGTACTTC. Its protein is CASSVGPGGSYEQYF. The full variable domain, its missing parts supplied by reference TRBV9 and TRBJ2-7, is DSGVTQTPKHLITATGQRVTLRCSPRSGDLSVYWYQQSLDQGLQFLIQYYNGEERAKGNILERFSAQQFPDLHSELNLSSLELGDSALYFCASSVGPGGSYEQYFGPGTRLTVT.

With respect to this clone: At one boundary the junction diverges from the germline segment, which might be a read error. The sample carries other DNA sequences with the same CDR3. V and J are TRBV29-1 and TRBJ2-1; perhaps TRBD1 as D (6 bases). Germline V gives CDR1 SQVTM, CDR2 ANQGSEA. The CDR3 length is 13 residues. The CDR3 bases are TGTAGCGTTGAAGAGAAGAGGGGGATTGAGCAGTTCTTC. Translation gives CSVEEKRGIEQFF.

The rearrangement uses TRBV7-3 and TRBJ1-1; 7 bases line up with TRBD1. V trimming: 3 bases; J trimming: 4 bases; junction bases outside the gene matches: 2. This CDR3 comprises 13 residues. CDR1 is SGHTA and CDR2 is FQGTGA in the germline V gene. The CDR3 reads CASSFGTVTEAFF. The CDR3 coding sequence is TGTGCCAGCAGCTTCGGGACAGTCACTGAAGCTTTCTTT.

The chain carries TRBV9 and TRBJ2-1, with TRBD2 matching 13 bases. The CDR3 is 19 residues long. The germline V gene has CDR1 SGDLS and CDR2 YYNGEE. The V and J ends lost 3 bases and 4 bases, in that order; junction bases with no gene match: 13. This CDR3 reads CASSEGRTSGRGVYNEQFF. As DNA, the CDR3 is TGTGCCAGCAGCGAAGGGAGGACTAGCGGGAGAGGGGTTTACAATGAGCAGTTCTTC.

The V call is TRBV2, the J call TRBJ2-1, with 7 bases lining up with TRBD2. Germline CDR1 SNHLY, CDR2 FYNNEI. Germline trimming cut 7 bases from V and 7 bases from J; bases unmatched to any gene: 4. The CDR3 sequence is 12 residues long. CDR3 DNA: TGTGCCAGCAAGGGGAGGGTAAATGAGCAGTTCTTC. Protein sequence: CASKGRVNEQFF.

J is TRBJ1-6 and V is TRBV10-2; D might be TRBD1 (6 bases). V was clipped by 3 bases and J by 7 bases, with 10 bases between them. Per the germline V gene, CDR1 is WSHSY and CDR2 is SAAADI. The CDR3 has 14 residues. Here the CDR3 DNA reads TGCGCCAGCAGTGACTGGCAGGGGAATTCACCCCTCCACTTT. It translates to CASSDWQGNSPLHF.

The chain couples TRBV5-4 to TRBJ2-3; the D is unclear. Trimming took off 2 bases at V and 6 bases at J, with 10 bases between the two ends. Germline V gene lookup returns CDR1 SGHNT and CDR2 YYREEE (reference sequence). The CDR3 contains 13 residues. The CDR3 loop reads CASSFTDSDTQYF. CDR3 DNA sequence: TGTGCCAGCAGCTTCACCGACTCGGATACGCAGTATTTT.

This clone has more than one count but fewer than ten. The chain is built from TRBV14 and TRBJ1-4; D ambiguous. Trimming stripped 0 bases from V and 8 bases from J, with 16 bases between. Germline assignment: CDR1 SGHDN and CDR2 FVKESK. This CDR3 has 16 residues. The CDR3 DNA reads as TGTGCCAGCAGCCAAGATCTTTCGCCGGGAGGAGAAAAACTGTTTTTT. This gives the protein CASSQDLSPGGEKLFF.

The chain is built from TRBV7-6 and TRBJ2-7, with 8 bases matching TRBD1. CDR3 length equals 20 residues. Unmatched junction bases numbered 25, after V lost 5 bases and J lost 4 bases. The germline CDR1 and CDR2 sequences are SGHVS and FNYEAQ. The DNA of the CDR3 is TGTGCCAGCAGCCCCACCGGACAGGGCTTCTCAGGGGTTATGGGTTACGAGCAGTACTTC. Translation: CASSPTGQGFSGVMGYEQYF.

This chain uses TRBV28 with TRBJ1-5; D remains unclear. The CDR3 loop spans 16 amino acids. Germline CDR1 is MDHEN and CDR2 is SYDVKM. With 4 bases removed from V and 5 bases from J, the gap between germline ends came to 18 bases. The CDR3 nucleotides read TGTGCCAGCAGTTCAATACCCGTAGAGATTTATCAGCCCCAGCATTTT. Its translation: CASSSIPVEIYQPQHF.

The rearrangement links TRBV4-3 to TRBJ2-3, with 8 bases identical to TRBD2. The CDR3 loop spans 19 amino acids. CDR1 is LGHNA and CDR2 is YSLEER in the germline V gene. With V trimmed by 4 bases and J by 1 base, 16 bases remained unmatched. CDR3 residues: CASSPGGAWREEGTDTQYF. DNA of the CDR3: TGCGCCAGCAGCCCGGGGGGGGCTTGGCGGGAGGAGGGCACAGATACGCAGTATTTT.

This clone was detected only a few times. This rearrangement joins TRBV6-6 to TRBJ1-1; D unclear. The length of the CDR3 is 13 residues. Germline loops: CDR1 MNHNY, CDR2 SVGAGI (reference sequence). The V end lost 4 bases, the J end lost 3 bases, and 9 bases lay between the germline ends. This chain's CDR3 is CASSSRVDTEAFF. The CDR3 region has the DNA TGTGCCAGCAGTTCCCGAGTCGACACTGAAGCTTTCTTT.